This passage covers 15 T cell receptor beta chains from one sample sequenced in a study of T-cell reconstitution after alpha-beta-depleted transplantation in children. TCRbeta library construction was performed incorporating unique molecular identifiers. TCRdb analysed the PCR reads with MiXCR anew, one entry per CDR3 protein. The data hold approximately 490,000 distinct CDR3 sequences, with 8% to 11% observed a single time. The sample was PBMCs, taken before TCRalphabeta/CD19-depleted stem cell transplant. The receptors originated from a child under 10 years old with inherited bone marrow failure, due to receive a stem cell transplant.

Regarding this clonotype: A much larger clone lies one base from this, so it may be a read error. The chain couples TRBV7-6 to TRBJ2-1; D unresolved. CDR3 length: 13 residues. V lost 3 bases and J 6 bases, leaving 9 bases between the germline ends. The germline V gene encodes CDR1 SGHVS and CDR2 FNYEAQ. This CDR3 is CASSFGRFNEQFF. CDR3 nucleotide sequence: TGTGCCAGCAGCTTCGGGCGGTTCAATGAGCAGTTCTTC.

The chain carries TRBV4-1 and TRBJ2-2; D is possibly TRBD2 (6 bases). Germline CDR1 and CDR2: MGHRA and YSYEKL. V dropped 4 bases and J dropped 4 bases, with 19 bases sitting between them. CDR3 size: 17 residues. DNA for the CDR3: TGCGCCAGCAGCCGCGGACGGTCGTACGGGGGCACCGGGGAGCTGTTTTTT. It encodes CASSRGRSYGGTGELFF.

This clonotype has ten or more counts. The chain joins TRBV28 to TRBJ2-3; D perhaps matches TRBD2 (6 bases). V lost 6 bases and J 1 base, leaving 11 bases between the germline ends. CDR1 MDHEN and CDR2 SYDVKM come from the germline V gene. The CDR3 sequence is 14 residues long. DNA of the CDR3: TGTGCCAGCAGCCGTCCGGGAGGCACAGATACGCAGTATTTT. Translating gives CASSRPGGTDTQYF.

This clonotype was found many times. V and J are TRBV11-2 and TRBJ1-4, with 8 nucleotides matching TRBD1. Trimming at V came to 7 bases and at J to 8 bases, leaving 12 bases not matched to a gene. The CDR3 has 15 residues. The germline V gene encodes CDR1 SGHAT and CDR2 FQNNGV. The CDR3 is CASTARGTGLEKLFF. The CDR3 coding sequence is TGTGCCAGCACCGCCCGAGGGACAGGTTTAGAAAAACTGTTTTTT. Full variable domain (remainder filled in from reference TRBV11-2 and TRBJ1-4): EAGVAQSPRYKIIEKRQSVAFWCNPISGHATLYWYQQILGQGPKLLIQFQNNGVVDDSQLPKDRFSAERLKGVDSTLKIQPAKLEDSAVYLCASTARGTGLEKLFFGSGTQLSVL.

The genes are TRBV5-1 and TRBJ1-2; possibly TRBD1 for D (5 bases). Trimming took off 7 bases at V and 7 bases at J, with 20 bases between the two ends. CDR3 size: 14 residues. CDR1 SGHRS and CDR2 YFSETQ come from the germline V gene. The CDR3 DNA is TGCGCCAGCGGAGAGGACACCGATCGAGTTGGCTACACCTTC. This translates into CASGEDTDRVGYTF.

This clonotype was recorded a few times. The CDR3 nucleotides read TGTGCCAGCAGCCTAGTTGGGACTAGTATCTACGAGCAGTACTTC. Amino acid sequence: CASSLVGTSIYEQYF. The rearrangement links TRBV7-2 to TRBJ2-7; 8 nucleotides match TRBD2. The CDR3 sequence is 15 residues long. The V and J ends lost 5 bases and 3 bases, in that order; junction bases with no gene match: 9. Germline V gene data show CDR1 as SGHTA and CDR2 as FQGNSA.

This clonotype appeared many times. The chain is built from TRBV19 and TRBJ2-7; D gene ambiguous. With 6 bases removed from V and 0 bases from J, the gap between germline ends came to 18 bases. Germline CDR1 LNHDA, CDR2 SQIVND (reference sequence). The CDR3 spans 16 residues. CDR3 sequence reads: CASSPYRGDISYEQYF. The CDR3, as DNA: TGTGCCAGTAGCCCTTACCGTGGTGATATCTCCTACGAGCAGTACTTC.

The table lists this clonotype with a few counts. The chain employs TRBV20-1 and TRBJ2-5; TRBD1 might be the D (6 bases). CDR1 and CDR2 from the germline V gene are DFQATT and SNEGSKA (reference sequence). The CDR3 consists of 14 residues. V was pared by 5 bases and J by 2 bases, with 15 bases between. CDR3 residues: CSAGPTGYQETQYF. The CDR3 bases are TGCAGTGCTGGGCCGACAGGATATCAAGAGACCCAGTACTTC.

The sample holds one count of this clonotype. This chain joins TRBV11-3 and TRBJ2-3, with D possibly matching TRBD2 (5 bases). Trimming pared 1 base from V and 5 bases from J, leaving 10 bases between. Germline loops: CDR1 SGHNT, CDR2 YENEEA. The CDR3 extends over 14 amino acids. The CDR3 loop is CASSLGEAGDTQYF. CDR3 DNA sequence: TGTGCCAGCAGCTTAGGAGAGGCGGGAGATACGCAGTATTTT.

This clonotype was counted at least ten times. The chain joins TRBV29-1 to TRBJ1-3; TRBD1 aligns across 9 bases. The V gene end was trimmed by 4 bases and the J gene end by 0 bases; junction bases not matched to a gene: 4. The CDR3 contains 15 residues. Germline V gene sequence: CDR1 SQVTM, CDR2 ANQGSEA. The CDR3 DNA reads TGCAGCGTTGCGACGACAGGGGGCTCTGGAAACACCATATATTTT. Amino acid sequence: CSVATTGGSGNTIYF.

This clonotype showed up many times. This chain uses TRBV29-1 with TRBJ2-1, with D hard to call. There are 13 residues in the CDR3. Trimming took 0 bases from V and 2 from J, leaving 5 bases between them. Germline assignment: CDR1 SQVTM and CDR2 ANQGSEA. The CDR3 nucleotides are TGCAGCGTTGAAGAAAGAACCTACAATGAGCAGTTCTTC. Translation gives CSVEERTYNEQFF.

This clonotype came up many times. J is TRBJ2-1 and V is TRBV12-3 or TRBV12-4; a weak D match, TRBD2 (6 bases). Trimming took 5 bases from V and 6 from J, leaving 17 bases between them. This CDR3 is built from 15 residues. CDR3 coding DNA: TGTGCCAGCAGTCCTCGGGTGGGAGGAGGCAATGAGCAGTTCTTC. Translation gives CASSPRVGGGNEQFF.

In its sample, this clonotype was seen many times. The chain couples TRBV5-1 to TRBJ2-3; D ambiguous. CDR1 SGHRS and CDR2 YFSETQ come from the germline V gene. V shed 4 bases and J shed 0 bases, with 9 bases lying between them. CDR3 size: 14 residues. CDR3 sequence (DNA): TGCGCCAGCAGCCTAAGGACCAGCACAGATACGCAGTATTTT. This gives the protein CASSLRTSTDTQYF.

This clonotype was observed a handful of times. The genes are TRBV5-1 and TRBJ2-3; D possibly corresponds to TRBD2 (6 bases). This CDR3 contains 15 residues. The V gene's germline CDR1 is SGHRS and CDR2 YFSETQ. With 2 bases removed from V and 0 bases from J, the gap between germline ends came to 10 bases. This chain's CDR3 is CASSFSGASTDTQYF. The DNA of the CDR3 is TGCGCCAGCAGCTTTAGCGGTGCTAGCACAGATACGCAGTATTTT. The variable domain in full, completed from reference TRBV5-1 and TRBJ2-3, reads KAGVTQTPRYLIKTRGQQVTLSCSPISGHRSVSWYQQTPGQGLQFLFEYFSETQRNKGNFPGRFSGRQFSNSRSEMNVSTLELGDSALYLCASSFSGASTDTQYFGPGTRLTVL.

This clonotype was counted ten times or more. The chain uses TRBV7-2 and TRBJ1-1; D gene uncertain. CDR3 length equals 15 residues. Germline assignment: CDR1 SGHTA and CDR2 FQGNSA. Trimming removed 1 base at V and 2 bases at J, with 11 bases between. CDR3 region: CASSLVWQVNTEAFF. Here the CDR3 DNA reads TGTGCCAGCAGCTTAGTTTGGCAGGTCAACACTGAAGCTTTCTTT.